One TCR beta chain is described in this entry. What it recognizes is unknown. Constant-segment primers were used for 5'RACE, and the resulting TCR alpha and TCR beta cDNA libraries carried sample barcodes and UMIs. TCRdb itself ran the 5' RACE reads through MiXCR, one entry per CDR3 protein. The table has fewer than 600,000 distinct CDR3 sequences, roughly 22% seen once. The data were obtained in a study of T-cell memory formation after mild COVID-19. Study-level information: The study found TCR clusters largely donor specific.

Findings and caveats of the study: Contracting clones from day 15 to 85 had balanced CD4/CD8; later expanders favoured CD4+.

The clonotype comes from an adult woman who had mild COVID-19 (a few samples of this study predate the infection). Cell type and time point are not known. The sequenced sample was PBMCs or a T cell subset sorted from them (not recorded which).

CDR3 bases: TGCAGTGCTAGCTTCGGACTAGCGGGAGACACGCAGTATTTT. Translated, it gives CSASFGLAGDTQYF. The chain is built from TRBV20-1 and TRBJ2-3; 13 nucleotides agree with TRBD2. The ends lost 3 bases at V and 9 bases at J; junction bases unmatched: 6. From germline, CDR1 is DFQATT and CDR2 SNEGSKA (reference sequence). The CDR3 is made up of 14 amino acids.